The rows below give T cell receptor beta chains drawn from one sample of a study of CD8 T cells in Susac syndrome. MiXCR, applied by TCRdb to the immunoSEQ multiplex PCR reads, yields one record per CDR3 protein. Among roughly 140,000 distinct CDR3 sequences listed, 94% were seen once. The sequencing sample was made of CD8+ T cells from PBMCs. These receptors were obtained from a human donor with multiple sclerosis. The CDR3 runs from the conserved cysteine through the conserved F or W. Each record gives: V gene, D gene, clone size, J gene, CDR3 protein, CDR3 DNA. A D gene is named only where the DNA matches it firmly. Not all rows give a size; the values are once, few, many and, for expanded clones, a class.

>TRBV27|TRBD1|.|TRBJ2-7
CASSLLGQGNEQYF
TGTGCCAGCAGTTTATTGGGACAGGGTAACGAGCAGTACTTC
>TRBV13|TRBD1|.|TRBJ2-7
CASTSRDRGYEQYF
TGTGCCAGCACCAGCCGGGACAGAGGCTACGAGCAGTACTTC
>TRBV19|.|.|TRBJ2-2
CASSIVRTGELFF
TGTGCCAGTAGTATAGTCCGAACCGGGGAGCTGTTTTTT
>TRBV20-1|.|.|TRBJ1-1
CSAGGVVTEAFF
TGCAGTGCTGGAGGAGTTGTCACTGAAGCTTTCTTT
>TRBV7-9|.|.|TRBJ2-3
CASSLKAERTDTQYF
TGTGCCAGCAGCTTAAAGGCCGAGAGAACAGATACGCAGTATTTT
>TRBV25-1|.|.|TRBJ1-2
CASNAGYNYGYTF
TGTGCCAGCAATGCGGGGTACAACTATGGCTACACCTTC
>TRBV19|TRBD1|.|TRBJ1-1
CASGETGLMNTEAFF
TGTGCCAGTGGGGAGACAGGGCTCATGAACACTGAAGCTTTCTTT
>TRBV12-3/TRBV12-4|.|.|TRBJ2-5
CASSLGLVETQYF
TGTGCCAGCAGTCTTGGACTCGTAGAGACCCAGTACTTC
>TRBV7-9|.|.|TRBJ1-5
CASSSGPTEPQHF
TGTGCCAGCAGCTCCGGGCCCACTGAGCCCCAGCATTTT
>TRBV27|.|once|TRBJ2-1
CASSPIGYNWDEQFF
TGTGCCAGCAGTCCAATCGGCTACAATTGGGATGAGCAGTTCTTC
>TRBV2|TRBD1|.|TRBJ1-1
CASSRTGEGGTEAFF
TGTGCCAGCAGTAGGACAGGGGAAGGAGGTACTGAAGCTTTCTTT
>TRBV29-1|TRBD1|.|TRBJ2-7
CSVVGVRQGYEQYF
TGCAGCGTTGTGGGGGTTCGACAGGGCTACGAGCAGTACTTC
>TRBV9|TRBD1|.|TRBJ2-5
CASSMRTGGETQYF
TGTGCCAGCAGCATGCGGACAGGGGGAGAGACCCAGTACTTC
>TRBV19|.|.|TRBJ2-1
CASSVRGETGKNNEQFF
TGTGCCAGTAGTGTCCGCGGAGAGACGGGGAAAAACAATGAGCAGTTCTTC
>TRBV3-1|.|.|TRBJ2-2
CASSQDNPGELFF
TGTGCCAGCAGCCAAGATAACCCCGGGGAGCTGTTTTTT
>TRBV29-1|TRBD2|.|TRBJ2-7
CSVERGGAQSYEQYF
TGCAGCGTTGAGAGGGGAGGGGCCCAATCCTACGAGCAGTACTTC
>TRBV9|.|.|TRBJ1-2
CASSEGYGLGYTF
TGTGCCAGCAGCGAGGGGTATGGCCTTGGCTACACCTTC
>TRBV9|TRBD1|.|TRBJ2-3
CASSVGDRHTDTQYF
TGTGCCAGCAGCGTAGGGGACAGACACACAGATACGCAGTATTTT
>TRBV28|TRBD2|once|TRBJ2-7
CASSFSRRGDYEQYF
TGTGCCAGCAGTTTCTCCCGGCGGGGGGATTACGAGCAGTACTTC
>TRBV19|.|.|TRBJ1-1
CASSWDTDTEAFF
TGTGCCAGTAGTTGGGACACCGACACTGAAGCTTTCTTT
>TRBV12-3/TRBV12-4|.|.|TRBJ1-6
CAISKGGSNSPLHF
TGTGCCATCTCCAAGGGCGGATCCAATTCACCCCTCCACTTT
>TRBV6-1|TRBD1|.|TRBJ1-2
CASSPGQLIYGYTF
TGTGCCAGCAGTCCGGGACAGCTAATCTATGGCTACACCTTC
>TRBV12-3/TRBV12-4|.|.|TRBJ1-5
CASSSPPYGNQPQHF
TGTGCCAGCAGTTCCCCCCCCTACGGCAATCAGCCCCAGCATTTT
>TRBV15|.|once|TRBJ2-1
CATSEYPPRGSEQFF
TGTGCCACCAGCGAATACCCCCCCAGGGGTTCTGAGCAGTTCTTC
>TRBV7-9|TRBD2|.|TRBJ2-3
CASSLAGLATDTQYF
TGTGCCAGCAGCTTAGCGGGACTAGCAACAGATACGCAGTATTTT
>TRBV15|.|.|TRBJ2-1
CATSRDRRGSEQFF
TGTGCCACCAGCAGAGATCGTCGGGGCTCTGAGCAGTTCTTC
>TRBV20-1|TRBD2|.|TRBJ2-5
CSRGTSGGAMETQYF
TGCAGCAGGGGTACTAGCGGGGGGGCCATGGAGACCCAGTACTTC
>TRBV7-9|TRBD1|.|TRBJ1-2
CASSGDSITGYTF
TGTGCCAGCAGCGGGGACAGCATAACTGGCTACACCTTC
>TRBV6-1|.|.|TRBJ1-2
CASSALQVHGYTF
TGTGCCAGCAGTGCGCTACAGGTCCATGGCTACACCTTC
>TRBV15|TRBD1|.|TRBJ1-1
CATSSDRGTEAFF
TGTGCCACCAGCAGTGACAGGGGCACTGAAGCTTTCTTT
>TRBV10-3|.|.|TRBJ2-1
CAITLGEYNEQFF
TGTGCCATCACCCTGGGGGAGTACAATGAGCAGTTCTTC
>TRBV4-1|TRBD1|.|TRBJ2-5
CASSQEWTGGETQYF
TGCGCCAGCAGCCAAGAGTGGACAGGGGGCGAGACCCAGTACTTC
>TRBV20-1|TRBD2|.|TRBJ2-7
CSAPLAGAYEQYF
TGCAGTGCCCCTCTAGCGGGGGCCTACGAGCAGTACTTC
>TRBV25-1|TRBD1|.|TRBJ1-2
CASGTGDGYTF
TGTGCCAGCGGGACAGGGGATGGCTACACCTTC
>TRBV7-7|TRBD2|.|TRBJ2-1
CASSTRLAGHNEQFF
TGTGCCAGCAGCACCCGACTAGCGGGCCACAATGAGCAGTTCTTC
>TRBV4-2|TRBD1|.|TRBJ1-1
CASSQARTGRASTEAFF
TGTGCCAGCAGCCAAGCCCGGACAGGGAGAGCGAGCACTGAAGCTTTCTTT
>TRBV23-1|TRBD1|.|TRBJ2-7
CASSHPTGGFNEQYF
TGCGCCAGCAGTCACCCGACAGGGGGCTTCAACGAGCAGTACTTC
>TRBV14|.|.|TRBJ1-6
CASRRTVLAPLHF
TGTGCCAGCAGGAGGACAGTTTTGGCACCCCTCCACTTT
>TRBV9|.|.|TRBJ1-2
CASSGNSVEYYGYTF
TGTGCCAGCAGCGGGAACAGTGTGGAGTACTATGGCTACACCTTC
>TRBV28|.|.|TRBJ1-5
CASTLGEGPQHF
TGTGCCAGCACCTTAGGGGAGGGGCCCCAGCATTTT